This entry features one T cell receptor beta chain sequence. Its antigen remains unidentified. This entry is derived from a study of cytomegalovirus exposure and HLA in healthy donors. Primers included in the PCR were 60 Vbeta and 13 Jbeta primers. The method was immunoSEQ multiplex PCR; TCRdb's version includes in-frame clones alone and lacks a portion of them. The data show 110,000 to 150,000 clones, with around a tenth seen just once and 1.5% to 2% held by the top ten. Study conclusions and caveats: Data from an earlier analysis indicated that most TCR beta V segments were productive either about 90% or about 30% of the time. Reports described diagnosis of cytomegalovirus status by the classifier as highly specific and sensitive.

Germline V gives CDR1 WNHNN, CDR2 SYGVQD (reference sequence). J gave up 6 bases and V 0 bases, and 8 bases lay outside the gene matches. The CDR3 spans 15 residues. The sequencing input was PBMCs. The chain carries TRBV10-1 and TRBJ2-7, with 7 nucleotides matching TRBD2. This receptor was identified in a man aged 50 to 59 in good health and CMV-seronegative. In DNA form, the CDR3 reads TGCGCCAGCAGTGAGTCGGGGGGGGGACTACGCGAGCAGTACTTC. Amino acid sequence: CASSESGGGLREQYF.